This T cell receptor beta chain was found in a study of blood T cell repertoires in COVID-19. Study at large: Samples of COVID-19 (acute and convalescent) were obtained from the United States, Italy and Spain.

The data were produced by immunoSEQ multiplex PCR, yet TCRdb's version contains in-frame clones alone and is incomplete. The repertoire includes tens of thousands of clones, 75% to 90% of them detected once, and 10% to 15% sits in the top ten. This CDR3 has 14 residues. J was trimmed by 3 bases and V by 5 bases; bases with no gene match: 3. Germline V gene sequence: CDR1 MDHEN, CDR2 SYDVKM. The receptor was derived from a human donor in a cohort sampled during active COVID-19. The chain combines TRBV28 with TRBJ1-3; 8 positions match TRBD1. The sample comprised peripheral blood. In nucleotides, the CDR3 is TGTGCCAGCAGTGGACAGGGAAGTGGAAACACCATATATTTT. This sequence encodes CASSGQGSGNTIYF.